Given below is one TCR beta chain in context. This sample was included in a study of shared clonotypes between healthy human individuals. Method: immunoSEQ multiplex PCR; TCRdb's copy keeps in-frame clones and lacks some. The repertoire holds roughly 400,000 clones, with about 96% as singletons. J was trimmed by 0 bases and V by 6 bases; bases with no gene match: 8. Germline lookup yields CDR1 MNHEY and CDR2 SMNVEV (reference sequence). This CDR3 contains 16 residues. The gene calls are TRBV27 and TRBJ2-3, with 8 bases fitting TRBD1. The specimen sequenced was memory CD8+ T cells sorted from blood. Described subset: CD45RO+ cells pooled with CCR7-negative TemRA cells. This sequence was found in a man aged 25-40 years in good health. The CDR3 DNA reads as TGTGCCAGCAGGGACAGGGACCTTCCTAGCACAGATACGCAGTATTTT. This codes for CASRDRDLPSTDTQYF.